A single sample gave rise to the 6 T cell receptor beta chains below, sequenced in a study of blood T cells in healthy people across ages. A second 7 to 11 cycle PCR used barcoded and J-beta primers. TCRdb recomputed calls from the 5' RACE reads with MiXCR, one row per CDR3 protein. Here the sample spans some 1,000,000 distinct CDR3 sequences, less than 25% being singletons. This same sample was also part of a study on T cells of mothers and their children.

Sequencing was performed on blood. Receptors were obtained from a girl aged 2 to 10 in good health.

This clonotype was observed a few times. V and J are TRBV6-1 and TRBJ2-5; TRBD2 might be the D (6 bases). The CDR3 loop spans 13 amino acids. Trimming shortened V by 8 bases and J by 4 bases, and 14 bases separated the two germline ends. Per the germline V gene, CDR1 is MNHNS and CDR2 is SASEGT. This CDR3 reads CASAAGMVETQYF. CDR3 DNA sequence: TGTGCCAGCGCGGCGGGAATGGTAGAGACCCAGTACTTC.

The rearrangement joins TRBV7-9 to TRBJ2-2; D is perhaps TRBD1 (5 bases). There are 14 residues in the CDR3. Trimming stripped 2 bases from V and 4 bases from J, with 8 bases between. From germline, CDR1 is SEHNR and CDR2 FQNEAQ (reference sequence). CDR3 coding DNA: TGTGCCAGCAGCTTATCAGGGTTCACCGGGGAGCTGTTTTTT. This translates into CASSLSGFTGELFF.

This clonotype was seen a few times. This chain links TRBV7-9 with TRBJ1-1; tentatively, D is TRBD1 (5 bases). V lost 3 bases, J lost 0 bases, and 23 bases lay in between. CDR3 size: 19 residues. Germline loops: CDR1 SEHNR, CDR2 FQNEAQ (reference sequence). For the CDR3, the DNA is TGTGCCAGCAGCTTCCCTACTTCGGAGACAGTCGGTCTGAACACTGAAGCTTTCTTT. It translates to CASSFPTSETVGLNTEAFF.

This clonotype was seen only once. This chain links TRBV28 with TRBJ2-4, with D unclear. Trimming took 3 bases from V and 6 from J, leaving 12 bases between them. The germline gives CDR1 MDHEN, CDR2 SYDVKM. The CDR3 runs to 14 residues. CDR3 coding DNA: TGTGCCAGCAGTTTGGCAGGAATGGGAAACATTCAGTACTTC. The encoded protein is CASSLAGMGNIQYF.

The chain recombines TRBV15 with TRBJ1-1, with a tentative D call TRBD1 (5 bases). The germline V gene encodes CDR1 LNHNV and CDR2 YYDKDF (reference sequence). V lost 4 bases to trimming and J lost 5 bases, with 11 bases between them. This CDR3 is 13 amino acids long. CDR3 in amino acids: CATSTKGVTEAFF. CDR3 nucleotide sequence: TGTGCCACCAGCACGAAAGGGGTTACTGAAGCTTTCTTT. Using reference TRBV15 and TRBJ1-1 for the parts outside the CDR3, the full variable domain is DAMVIQNPRYQVTQFGKPVTLSCSQTLNHNVMYWYQQKSSQAPKLLFHYYDKDFNNEADTPDNFQSRRPNTSFCFLDIRSPGLGDTAMYLCATSTKGVTEAFFGQGTRLTVV.

The chain couples TRBV6-4 to TRBJ2-5; tentatively, D is TRBD1 (6 bases). Matching the DNA end better, TRBJ2-1 makes the J call doubtful. The CDR3 totals 15 residues. The germline V gene encodes CDR1 MRHNA and CDR2 SNTAGT. The CDR3 DNA follows: TGTGCCACCCGGTGGCAGGGGTGGTCCTACAATGAGCAGTTCTTC. Protein sequence: CATRWQGWSYNEQFF.